This TCR beta chain stems from a study of cytomegalovirus exposure and HLA in healthy donors. Germline V gene data show CDR1 as SGHRS and CDR2 as YFSETQ. The CDR3 consists of 14 residues. V lost 0 bases and J 1 base, leaving 7 bases between the germline ends. Among the donors, all were healthy bone marrow donors. A remark on this clone: The sample has other DNA sequences that encode this CDR3 too.

The PCR contained 60 Vbeta and 13 Jbeta primers. The data were produced by immunoSEQ multiplex PCR, yet TCRdb's version contains in-frame clones alone and is incomplete. The data contain about 88,000 clones, roughly three quarters of them singletons. This chain links TRBV5-1 with TRBJ1-1; D is perhaps TRBD1 (5 bases). The sequenced sample consisted of PBMCs. The TCR originated in a man aged 30 to 39 in good health and CMV-seronegative. DNA of the CDR3: TGCGCCAGCAGCTTGGCTACAGGGAACACTGAAGCTTTCTTT. Translating it yields CASSLATGNTEAFF.